This TCR beta chain was retrieved from a study of T cells in Graves' hyperthyroidism and ophthalmopathy. To note about this clonotype: The antigen is not known.

Germline V lookup: CDR1 SGHRS, CDR2 YFSETQ. The CDR3 has 12 amino acids. V gave up 4 bases and J gave up 5 bases, with 9 bases separating them. Template material for amplifying TCR beta CDR3 regions consisted of RNA transcripts. The HTBI primer set was used in a first-round RT-PCR of the TCR CDR3. MiXCR was run by TCRdb on the multiplex PCR reads, yielding one entry per CDR3 protein. This table holds 300,000 to 350,000 distinct CDR3 sequences, around a sixth found once. Graves' hyperthyroidism was deemed stable given no ophthalmopathy progression within 18 months. The patients, who ranged from 18 to 65 in age, presented with newly diagnosed hyperthyroidism lasting under 2 months. Every diagnosis used clinical symptoms, serum thyroxine and TRAb, thyroid ultrasound and orbital computed tomography. Broader study findings: In validation, the model predicted ophthalmopathy. These predictions came a median approximately 5.9 months before onset.

The chain links TRBV5-1 to TRBJ2-5; D ambiguous. This TCR derives from a woman between 50 and 59 years old with Graves' hyperthyroidism. What was sequenced was blood. The CDR3 sequence: CASSHSMETQYF. The CDR3 DNA follows: TGCGCCAGCAGCCACAGCATGGAGACCCAGTACTTC.